The source of this T cell receptor beta chain is a study of blood T cells in healthy people across ages. General study findings and limits: It was held that diversity estimates obtained from one million T cells represented underestimates. Long-lived and aged donors differed, with more naive CD4+ cells and higher diversity in the long-lived.

The sample holds a few counts of this clonotype. Its target is not known. Primers used in a second PCR of about 6 to 11 cycles were a sample-barcoded 5' primer and a J-beta primer mix. TCRdb recomputed calls from the 5' RACE reads with MiXCR, one row per CDR3 protein. Among about 970,000 distinct CDR3 sequences listed, 45% to 60% were seen once. From germline, CDR1 is DFQATT and CDR2 SNEGSKA (reference sequence). This CDR3 comprises 11 residues. The V and J ends lost 6 bases and 10 bases respectively, with 15 bases between them. RNA extraction gave at least 5.5 micrograms of total RNA per sample. The V gene is TRBV20-1, the J gene TRBJ2-5, with D tentatively TRBD2 (6 bases). The origin of this receptor is a woman in her sixties in good health. Source material: blood. DNA for the CDR3: TGCAGTGCAAGGACGGCGGGGAACCAGTACTTC. Its translation is CSARTAGNQYF.